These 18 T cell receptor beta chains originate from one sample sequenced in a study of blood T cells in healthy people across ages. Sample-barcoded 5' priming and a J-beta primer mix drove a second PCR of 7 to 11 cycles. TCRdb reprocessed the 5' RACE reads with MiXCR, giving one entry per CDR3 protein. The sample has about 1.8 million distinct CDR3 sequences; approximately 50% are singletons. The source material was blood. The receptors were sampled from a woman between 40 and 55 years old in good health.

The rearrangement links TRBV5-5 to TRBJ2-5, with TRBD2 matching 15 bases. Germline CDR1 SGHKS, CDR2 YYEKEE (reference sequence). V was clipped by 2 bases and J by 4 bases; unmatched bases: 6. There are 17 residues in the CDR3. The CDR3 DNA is TGTGCCAGCAGCTTCGGACTAGCGGGGGGGCCGGGAGAGACCCAGTACTTC. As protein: CASSFGLAGGPGETQYF.

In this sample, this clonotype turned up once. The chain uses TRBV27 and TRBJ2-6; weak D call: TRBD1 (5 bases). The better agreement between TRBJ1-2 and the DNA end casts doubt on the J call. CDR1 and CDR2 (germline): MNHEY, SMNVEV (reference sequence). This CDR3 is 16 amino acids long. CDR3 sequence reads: CASSFRSPGRDDGYTF. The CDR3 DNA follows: TGTGCCAGCAGTTTCCGATCGCCCGGCAGGGACGACGGCTACACCTTC.

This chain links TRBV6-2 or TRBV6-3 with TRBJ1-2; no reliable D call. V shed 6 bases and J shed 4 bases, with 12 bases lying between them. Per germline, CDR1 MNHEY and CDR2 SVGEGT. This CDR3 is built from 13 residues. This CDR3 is CASSLLTSYGYTF. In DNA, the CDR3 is TGTGCCAGCAGCCTCCTGACGAGCTATGGCTACACCTTC.

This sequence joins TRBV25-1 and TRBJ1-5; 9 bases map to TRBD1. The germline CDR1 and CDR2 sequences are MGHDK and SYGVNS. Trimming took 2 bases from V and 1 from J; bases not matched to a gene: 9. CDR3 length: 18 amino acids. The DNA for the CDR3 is TGTGCCAGCAGTGAAGAATGGGACAGGGCAGGGAGCAATCAGCCCCAGCATTTT. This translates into CASSEEWDRAGSNQPQHF.

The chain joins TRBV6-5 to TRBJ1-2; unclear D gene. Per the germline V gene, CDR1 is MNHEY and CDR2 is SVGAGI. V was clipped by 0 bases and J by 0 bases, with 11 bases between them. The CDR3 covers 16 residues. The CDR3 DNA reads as TGTGCCAGCAGTTACTCGGCAGGTCTAACTAACTATGGCTACACCTTC. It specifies CASSYSAGLTNYGYTF.

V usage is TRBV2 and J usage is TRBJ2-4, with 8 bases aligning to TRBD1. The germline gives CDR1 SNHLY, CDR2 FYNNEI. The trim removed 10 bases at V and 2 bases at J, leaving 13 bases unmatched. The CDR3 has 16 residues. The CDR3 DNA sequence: TGTGCCACCGGGCCAGGACAGGGTATCACCAAAAACATTCAGTACTTC. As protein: CATGPGQGITKNIQYF. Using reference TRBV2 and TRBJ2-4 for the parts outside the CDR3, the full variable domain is EPEVTQTPSHQVTQMGQEVILRCVPISNHLYFYWYRQILGQKVEFLVSFYNNEISEKSEIFDDQFSVERPDGSNFTLKIRSTKLEDSAMYFCATGPGQGITKNIQYFGAGTRLSVL.

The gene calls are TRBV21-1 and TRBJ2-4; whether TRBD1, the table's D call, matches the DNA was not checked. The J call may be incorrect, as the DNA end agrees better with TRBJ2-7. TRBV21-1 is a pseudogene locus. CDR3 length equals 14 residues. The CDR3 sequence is CASSNRGRPYEQYF. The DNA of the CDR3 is TGTGCCAGCAGCAATAGGGGCAGACCCTACGAGCAGTACTTC.

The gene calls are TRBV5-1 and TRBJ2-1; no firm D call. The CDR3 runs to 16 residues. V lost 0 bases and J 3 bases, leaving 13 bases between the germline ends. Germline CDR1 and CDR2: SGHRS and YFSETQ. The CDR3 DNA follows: TGCGCCAGCAGCTTGGCTGGGTCCCTCGGCTACAATGAGCAGTTCTTC. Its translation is CASSLAGSLGYNEQFF.

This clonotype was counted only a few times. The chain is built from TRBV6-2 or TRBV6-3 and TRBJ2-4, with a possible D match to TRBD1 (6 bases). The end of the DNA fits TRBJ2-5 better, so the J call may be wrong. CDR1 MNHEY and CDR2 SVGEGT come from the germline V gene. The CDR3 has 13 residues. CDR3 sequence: CASRSTGLETQYF. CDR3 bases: TGTGCCAGCAGGTCCACAGGGTTGGAGACCCAGTACTTC.

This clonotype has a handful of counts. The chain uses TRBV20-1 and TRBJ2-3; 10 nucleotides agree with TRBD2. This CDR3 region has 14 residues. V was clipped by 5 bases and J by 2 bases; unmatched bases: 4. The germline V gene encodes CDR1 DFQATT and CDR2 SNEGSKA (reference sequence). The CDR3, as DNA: TGCAGTGCTTATAGCGGGGGGCTCACAGATACGCAGTATTTT. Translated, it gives CSAYSGGLTDTQYF.

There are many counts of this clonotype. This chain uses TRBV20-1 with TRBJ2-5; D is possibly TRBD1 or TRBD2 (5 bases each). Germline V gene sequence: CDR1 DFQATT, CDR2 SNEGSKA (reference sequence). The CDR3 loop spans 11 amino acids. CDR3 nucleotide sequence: TGCAGCGCCCAGGGACGAGAGACCCAGTACTTC. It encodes CSAQGRETQYF.

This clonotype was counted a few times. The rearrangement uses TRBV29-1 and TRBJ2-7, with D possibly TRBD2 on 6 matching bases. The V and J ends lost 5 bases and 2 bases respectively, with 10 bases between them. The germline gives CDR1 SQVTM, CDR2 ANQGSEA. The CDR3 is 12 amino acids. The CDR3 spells CSVLGEAYEQYF. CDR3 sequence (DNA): TGCAGCGTTTTAGGGGAGGCCTACGAGCAGTACTTC.

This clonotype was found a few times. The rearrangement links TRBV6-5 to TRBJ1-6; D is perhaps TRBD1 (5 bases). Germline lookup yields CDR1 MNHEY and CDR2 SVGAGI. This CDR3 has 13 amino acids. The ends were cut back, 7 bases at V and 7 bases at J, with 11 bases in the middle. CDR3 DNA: TGTGCCAGCACCCCTGGGGCCAATTCACCCCTCCACTTT. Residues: CASTPGANSPLHF.

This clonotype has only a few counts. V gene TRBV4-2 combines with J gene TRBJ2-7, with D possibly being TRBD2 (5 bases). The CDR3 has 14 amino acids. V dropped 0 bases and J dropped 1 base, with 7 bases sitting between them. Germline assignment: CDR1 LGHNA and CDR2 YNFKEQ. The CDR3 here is CASSQEKRSYEQYF. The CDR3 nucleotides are TGTGCCAGCAGCCAAGAAAAGCGGTCCTACGAGCAGTACTTC.

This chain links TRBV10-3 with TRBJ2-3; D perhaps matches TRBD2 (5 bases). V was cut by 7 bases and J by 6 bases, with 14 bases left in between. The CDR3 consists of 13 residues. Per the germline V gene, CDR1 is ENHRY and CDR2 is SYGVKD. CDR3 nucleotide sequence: TGTGCCATCAACGAGGGTAGGGAGGATACGCAGTATTTT. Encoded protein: CAINEGREDTQYF.

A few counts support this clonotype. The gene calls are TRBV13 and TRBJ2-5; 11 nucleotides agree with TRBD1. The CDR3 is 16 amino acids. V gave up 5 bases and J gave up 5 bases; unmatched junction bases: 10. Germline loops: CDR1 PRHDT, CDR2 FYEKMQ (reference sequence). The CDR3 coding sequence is TGTGCCAGCAGCCAAGGACAGGGGGCTTTGGGGGAGACCCAGTACTTC. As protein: CASSQGQGALGETQYF.

The CDR3 protein is CSARFPVGQETQYF. DNA of the CDR3: TGCAGTGCTAGATTTCCTGTAGGGCAAGAGACCCAGTACTTC. The genes are TRBV20-1 and TRBJ2-5, with unresolved D. The CDR3 has 14 amino acids. In germline, CDR1 is DFQATT, CDR2 SNEGSKA (reference sequence). Trimming removed 2 bases from V and 2 bases from J, with 12 bases in between.

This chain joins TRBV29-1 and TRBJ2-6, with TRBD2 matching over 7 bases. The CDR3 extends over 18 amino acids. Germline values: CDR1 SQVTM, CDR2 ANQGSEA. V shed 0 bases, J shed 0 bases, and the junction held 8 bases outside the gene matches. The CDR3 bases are TGCAGCGTTGAAGATCGAGGCGGGGGAAGCTCTGGGGCCAACGTCCTGACTTTC. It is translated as CSVEDRGGGSSGANVLTF.